The 15 T cell receptor beta chains below all came from one sample that was sequenced in a study of T cells in Graves' hyperthyroidism and ophthalmopathy. Amplification targeted TCR beta CDR3 regions from RNA transcripts. Initially, a first-round RT-PCR of the TCR CDR3 employed the HTBI primer set. In TCRdb, the multiplex PCR reads were re-called with MiXCR into one record per CDR3 protein. The data show about 840,000 distinct CDR3 sequences, roughly 40% seen once. The sample taken for sequencing was blood. These TCRs come from a man aged 18-30 years with Graves' hyperthyroidism.

Here the CDR3 reads CASSSLWDREETQYF. As DNA, the CDR3 is TGTGCCAGCAGTTCCTTATGGGACAGGGAAGAGACCCAGTACTTC. V gene TRBV6-5 combines with J gene TRBJ2-5; 9 bases align to TRBD1. Germline CDR1 MNHEY, CDR2 SVGAGI. J was trimmed by 3 bases and V by 4 bases; bases with no gene match: 6. This CDR3 is built from 15 residues.

The chain uses TRBV12-3 or TRBV12-4 and TRBJ2-6; D not certain. V lost 3 bases to trimming and J lost 0 bases, with 9 bases between them. CDR3 size: 16 residues. Here the CDR3 DNA reads TGTGCCAGCAGTTTTACGGGTACCTCTGGGGCCAACGTCCTGACTTTC. Protein product: CASSFTGTSGANVLTF.

This clonotype was seen more than once but under ten times. This sequence joins TRBV12-3 or TRBV12-4 and TRBJ2-5; D assignment may be TRBD1 or TRBD2 (5 bases each). CDR3 length: 15 amino acids. Trimming cost V 4 bases and J 2 bases, with 14 bases left between them. The CDR3: CASSWDAGGQETQYF. The CDR3 DNA follows: TGTGCCAGCAGTTGGGACGCCGGCGGACAAGAGACCCAGTACTTC.

This clonotype has ten or more counts. The gene calls are TRBV20-1 and TRBJ1-5; D gene unclear. V was trimmed by 3 bases and J by 3 bases, leaving 9 bases between them. The CDR3 is 13 amino acids. CDR1 and CDR2 (germline): DFQATT, SNEGSKA (reference sequence). The CDR3 loop reads CSASGGLNQPQHF. The CDR3, as DNA: TGCAGTGCTAGCGGTGGGCTCAATCAGCCCCAGCATTTT.

This clonotype was counted a few times. The J gene is TRBJ1-1, the V gene TRBV11-2; 9 bases match TRBD1. CDR3 length: 14 amino acids. The V gene end was trimmed by 4 bases and the J gene end by 0 bases; junction bases not matched to a gene: 0. Germline CDR1 and CDR2: SGHAT and FQNNGV. CDR3 sequence reads: CASSWTGVNTEAFF. The CDR3 DNA is TGTGCCAGCAGCTGGACAGGGGTGAACACTGAAGCTTTCTTT.

This chain connects TRBV7-2 to TRBJ1-3; TRBD1 matches 8 bases. This CDR3 spans 15 amino acids. The V and J ends lost 1 base and 10 bases, in that order; junction bases with no gene match: 9. Looked up from germline, CDR1 is SGHTA and CDR2 is FQGNSA. CDR3 nucleotide sequence: TGTGCCAGCAGCTTAGGGACAGGGAGGGGAGAGACCATATATTTT. Protein: CASSLGTGRGETIYF. The variable domain in full, completed from reference TRBV7-2 and TRBJ1-3, reads GAGVSQSPSNKVTEKGKDVELRCDPISGHTALYWYRQSLGQGLEFLIYFQGNSAPDKSGLPSDRFSAERTGGSVSTLTIQRTQQEDSAVYLCASSLGTGRGETIYFGEGSWLTVV.

This clonotype was detected only a few times. This chain connects TRBV5-1 to TRBJ2-7; D is ambiguous. This CDR3 is 16 amino acids long. Germline V gene data show CDR1 as SGHRS and CDR2 as YFSETQ. V shed 4 bases and J shed 3 bases, with 20 bases lying between them. The CDR3 sequence is CASSPRYLGAVYEQYF. The CDR3 DNA follows: TGCGCCAGCAGCCCCCGCTACCTAGGAGCCGTCTACGAGCAGTACTTC.

This clonotype was observed many times. This chain joins TRBV29-1 and TRBJ2-7; D may be TRBD1 or TRBD2 (5 bases each). The CDR3 is 13 amino acids. Germline V CDR1 and CDR2: SQVTM, ANQGSEA. Trimming shortened V by 7 bases and J by 3 bases, and 16 bases separated the two germline ends. In DNA, the CDR3 is TGCAGCGCGTTTGGGACCGAAAACTACGAGCAGTACTTC. This codes for CSAFGTENYEQYF.

A word on this clonotype: A much larger clone lies one base from this, so it may be a read error. The missing conserved phenylalanine or tryptophan at the end of this CDR3 makes a read error likely. The chain recombines TRBV9 with TRBJ1-1, with a possible D match to TRBD1 (5 bases). Germline V lookup: CDR1 SGDLS, CDR2 YYNGEE. V lost 3 bases, J lost 5 bases, and 17 bases lay in between. CDR3 size: 15 residues. CDR3 in amino acids: CASSAETGLGTEAFL. In nucleotides, the CDR3 is TGTGCCAGCAGCGCCGAAACAGGATTGGGGACTGAAGCTTTCCTT.

In its sample, this clonotype was seen a few times. The V and J genes are TRBV9 and TRBJ2-7, with 10 bases fitting TRBD2. This CDR3 is built from 15 residues. J was trimmed by 0 bases and V by 4 bases; bases with no gene match: 4. Germline CDR1 is SGDLS and CDR2 is YYNGEE. CDR3 loop: CASSISGGSSYEQYF. The CDR3 bases are TGTGCCAGCAGCATTAGCGGGGGGAGCTCCTACGAGCAGTACTTC.

This clonotype was seen once. Relative to the germline gene, one junction end is altered; a read error may explain this. The chain has TRBV7-9 and TRBJ2-7, with D possibly TRBD2 on 6 matching bases. Germline V gives CDR1 SEHNR, CDR2 FQNEAQ (reference sequence). The CDR3 totals 15 residues. The CDR3 bases are TGTGCCAGCAGCTTAATGGCCGGGACTTCCTACGGGCAGTACTTC. It specifies CASSLMAGTSYGQYF.

This clonotype was seen ten or more times. The chain is built from TRBV25-1 and TRBJ2-7, with TRBD1 matching 7 bases. Germline assignment: CDR1 MGHDK and CDR2 SYGVNS. Trimming cost V 7 bases and J 4 bases; bases outside gene matches: 7. The CDR3 loop spans 13 amino acids. For the CDR3, the DNA is TGTGCCAGCAACCGGAAACAGGGGTACGAGCAGTACTTC. Its protein is CASNRKQGYEQYF.

The chain uses TRBV6-6 and TRBJ1-5, with TRBD1 matching 9 bases. Germline V gene data show CDR1 as MNHNY and CDR2 as SVGAGI (reference sequence). The J segment lost 7 bases and the V segment lost 5 bases, leaving 9 bases of the junction unmatched. The CDR3 sequence is 15 residues long. The CDR3 reads CASSPTGGGVQPQHF. The CDR3 bases are TGTGCCAGCAGTCCTACAGGGGGCGGCGTCCAGCCCCAGCATTTT.

This clonotype was seen ten or more times. V usage is TRBV25-1 and J usage is TRBJ1-1, with D perhaps matching TRBD1 (5 bases). CDR1 MGHDK and CDR2 SYGVNS come from the germline V gene. With 7 bases removed from V and 6 bases from J, the gap between germline ends came to 12 bases. This CDR3 has 12 amino acids. The CDR3 is CASTGFRAEAFF. The CDR3, as DNA: TGTGCCAGCACAGGGTTTAGGGCTGAAGCTTTCTTT.

Concerning this clonotype: At one end the junction does not follow the germline gene, possibly because of a read error. The chain is built from TRBV19 and TRBJ1-5; TRBD1 might be the D (5 bases). The CDR3 sequence is 14 residues long. Germline V CDR1 and CDR2: LNHDA, SQIVND (reference sequence). CDR3 coding DNA: TGTGCCAGTAAGATCTCGGGGGGTTATCAGTCCCAGCATTTT. This gives the protein CASKISGGYQSQHF.